This T cell receptor (beta chain) is drawn from a study of blood T cell repertoires in COVID-19. Across the whole study: There were acute and convalescent COVID-19 samples, and they came from the United States, Italy and Spain.

Germline trimming cut 6 bases from V and 8 bases from J; bases unmatched to any gene: 6. CDR3 size: 12 residues. Germline assignment: CDR1 MNHEY and CDR2 SVGAGI. Cohorts were determined from participant-reported clinical history. Recovery among Cohort 3 donors was established by two negative PCRs, clearance, or symptom resolution. As originally analysed: Estimation of nucleated cell counts relied on the amplification of reference gene primers. The protocol was immunoSEQ multiplex PCR, while the TCRdb copy is restricted to in-frame clones and leaves out a portion. Clone size and the V and J calls come from that table; the DNA yielded D and trimming. Of hundreds of thousands of clones listed, 75% to 90% were seen once; the top ten hold approximately 1%.

The source material was PBMCs or T cells enriched from blood (not recorded which). The receptor was isolated from a man between 18 and 29 years old who had recovered from COVID-19. V is TRBV6-5 and J is TRBJ1-2; 7 bases match TRBD1. In DNA form, the CDR3 reads TGTGCCAGCAGCCTCAGACAGGGAGGCTACACCTTC. Amino acids: CASSLRQGGYTF.